Below, one TCR beta chain is given with its context. The entry originates in a study of blood T cells in healthy people across ages. Sample-barcoded 5' priming and a J-beta primer mix drove a second PCR of 7 to 11 cycles. In TCRdb, the 5' RACE reads were re-called with MiXCR into one record per CDR3 protein. The sample records approximately 800,000 distinct CDR3 sequences, approximately 25% being singletons. The CDR3 contains 15 residues. The germline V gene has CDR1 LGHNA and CDR2 YSLEER. Trimming took 1 base from V and 0 from J, leaving 6 bases between them. This sample was shared with a second study, whose subject was T cells of mothers and their children.

This clonotype was sampled from a boy aged 5-17 years in good health. The V gene is TRBV4-3, the J gene TRBJ1-4, with TRBD1 as a possible D gene (5 bases). The specimen sequenced was blood. The CDR3 DNA sequence: TGCGCCAGCAGCCAAGGGGGGGCAACTAATGAAAAACTGTTTTTT. Residues: CASSQGGATNEKLFF.